A selection of T cell receptor beta chains follows, all from one sample in a study of cytomegalovirus exposure and HLA in healthy donors. Clones were read by immunoSEQ multiplex PCR, and TCRdb kept only the in-frame ones, dropping some. The repertoire holds 150,000 or so clones, about three quarters seen once, with roughly 4.2% in the top ten. Sequenced input: PBMCs. These receptors were obtained from a woman in her thirties or forties in good health and CMV-seronegative. Both conserved end residues are part of each CDR3. The order of the fields is V gene, clone size, J gene, D gene, CDR3 protein, CDR3 DNA. The D gene is left open where the match is weak. The listing skips clone size in some rows; elsewhere it reads once, few, many or a size class.

V gene: TRBV6-1; clone size: -; J gene: TRBJ2-5; D gene: -; CDR3 protein: CASSEGGNKETQYF; CDR3 DNA: TGTGCCAGCAGTGAAGGGGGCAACAAAGAGACCCAGTACTTC
V gene: TRBV28; clone size: -; J gene: TRBJ1-1; D gene: -; CDR3 protein: CASSLGWGQTEAFF; CDR3 DNA: TGTGCCAGCAGTTTAGGTTGGGGGCAGACTGAAGCTTTCTTT
V gene: TRBV7-9; clone size: -; J gene: TRBJ1-2; D gene: -; CDR3 protein: CASSLGAEGARYGYTF; CDR3 DNA: TGTGCCAGCAGCTTAGGGGCGGAAGGGGCGCGCTATGGCTACACCTTC
V gene: TRBV28; clone size: few; J gene: TRBJ2-7; D gene: TRBD2; CDR3 protein: CASGGSTSDYEQYF; CDR3 DNA: TGTGCCAGCGGGGGGTCGACTAGCGACTACGAGCAGTACTTC
V gene: TRBV5-4; clone size: once; J gene: TRBJ1-1; D gene: TRBD1; CDR3 protein: CASSAKGTGQERTEAFF; CDR3 DNA: TGTGCCAGCAGCGCTAAAGGGACAGGGCAAGAGAGGACTGAAGCTTTCTTT
V gene: TRBV29-1; clone size: -; J gene: TRBJ1-6; D gene: -; CDR3 protein: CSVQDGVAYNSPLHF; CDR3 DNA: TGCAGCGTTCAGGACGGGGTGGCCTATAATTCACCCCTCCACTTT
V gene: TRBV27; clone size: -; J gene: TRBJ2-2; D gene: TRBD1; CDR3 protein: CASSSYRGVNTGELFF; CDR3 DNA: TGTGCCAGCAGTTCCTACAGGGGGGTAAACACCGGGGAGCTGTTTTTT
V gene: TRBV5-6; clone size: -; J gene: TRBJ2-3; D gene: -; CDR3 protein: CASSLLAGGGSTDTQYF; CDR3 DNA: TGTGCCAGCAGCTTATTAGCCGGCGGCGGAAGCACAGATACGCAGTATTTT
V gene: TRBV19; clone size: -; J gene: TRBJ1-4; D gene: -; CDR3 protein: CASSMSSGTNEKLFF; CDR3 DNA: TGTGCCAGTAGTATGAGTAGTGGAACTAATGAAAAACTGTTTTTT
V gene: TRBV5-6; clone size: -; J gene: TRBJ2-2; D gene: -; CDR3 protein: CASSPWRYTGELFF; CDR3 DNA: TGTGCCAGCAGCCCGTGGAGGTACACCGGGGAGCTGTTTTTT
V gene: TRBV5-6; clone size: few; J gene: TRBJ1-1; D gene: -; CDR3 protein: CASSFQGIEAFF; CDR3 DNA: TGTGCCAGCAGCTTTCAGGGCATAGAAGCTTTCTTT
V gene: TRBV21-1; clone size: -; J gene: TRBJ2-3; D gene: -; CDR3 protein: CASSKGGRGRGDTQYF; CDR3 DNA: TGTGCCAGCAGCAAAGGGGGCAGGGGGCGAGGAGATACGCAGTATTTT
V gene: TRBV28; clone size: -; J gene: TRBJ1-5; D gene: -; CDR3 protein: CASSLGNSGQPQHF; CDR3 DNA: TGTGCCAGCAGCCTGGGGAATAGCGGTCAGCCCCAGCATTTT
V gene: TRBV5-4; clone size: -; J gene: TRBJ2-1; D gene: TRBD2; CDR3 protein: CASGAGNGYNEQFF; CDR3 DNA: TGTGCCAGCGGAGCGGGAAATGGGTACAATGAGCAGTTCTTC
V gene: TRBV6-1; clone size: -; J gene: TRBJ2-7; D gene: TRBD1; CDR3 protein: CASSGRGQSYEQYF; CDR3 DNA: TGTGCCAGCAGTGGCAGGGGGCAATCCTACGAGCAGTACTTC
V gene: TRBV10-1; clone size: -; J gene: TRBJ2-7; D gene: -; CDR3 protein: CASSDGQGWAYEQYF; CDR3 DNA: TGCGCCAGCAGTGATGGCCAGGGGTGGGCCTACGAGCAGTACTTC
V gene: TRBV11-3; clone size: few; J gene: TRBJ2-7; D gene: -; CDR3 protein: CASSPGGGHYEQYF; CDR3 DNA: TGTGCCAGCAGCCCAGGAGGGGGCCACTACGAGCAGTACTTC
V gene: TRBV6-6; clone size: -; J gene: TRBJ1-1; D gene: -; CDR3 protein: CASSSDRLNTEAFF; CDR3 DNA: TGTGCCAGCAGCTCCGACAGACTGAACACTGAAGCTTTCTTT
V gene: TRBV5-4; clone size: -; J gene: TRBJ1-2; D gene: -; CDR3 protein: CASSVDSGSNYGYTF; CDR3 DNA: TGTGCCAGCAGCGTTGACTCGGGGTCTAACTATGGCTACACCTTC
V gene: TRBV15; clone size: -; J gene: TRBJ2-4; D gene: -; CDR3 protein: CATSRGRGSKNIQYF; CDR3 DNA: TGTGCCACCAGCAGAGGTCGGGGTTCCAAAAACATTCAGTACTTC
V gene: TRBV6-5; clone size: -; J gene: TRBJ2-5; D gene: -; CDR3 protein: CASSYSGAETQYF; CDR3 DNA: TGTGCCAGCAGTTACTCTGGGGCAGAGACCCAGTACTTC
V gene: TRBV6-1; clone size: -; J gene: TRBJ1-6; D gene: -; CDR3 protein: CASSVQDLYNSPLHF; CDR3 DNA: TGTGCCAGCAGTGTACAGGATCTCTATAATTCACCCCTCCACTTT
V gene: TRBV6-5; clone size: -; J gene: TRBJ1-1; D gene: -; CDR3 protein: CASSYSRNTEAFF; CDR3 DNA: TGTGCCAGCAGTTACTCCAGGAACACTGAAGCTTTCTTT
V gene: TRBV7-9; clone size: -; J gene: TRBJ2-1; D gene: -; CDR3 protein: CASSSSQLRYNEQFF; CDR3 DNA: TGTGCCAGCAGCTCCTCTCAGCTGAGGTACAATGAGCAGTTCTTC
V gene: TRBV5-6; clone size: -; J gene: TRBJ1-2; D gene: -; CDR3 protein: CASSLVAAGYTF; CDR3 DNA: TGTGCCAGCAGCTTGGTAGCGGCGGGCTACACCTTC
V gene: TRBV7-2; clone size: -; J gene: TRBJ1-2; D gene: -; CDR3 protein: CASSLGQESGYTF; CDR3 DNA: TGTGCCAGCAGCTTAGGGCAGGAAAGCGGCTACACCTTC
V gene: TRBV19; clone size: -; J gene: TRBJ2-5; D gene: TRBD2; CDR3 protein: CASSIAGGTRETQYF; CDR3 DNA: TGTGCCAGTAGTATAGCGGGGGGAACCAGAGAGACCCAGTACTTC
V gene: TRBV6-1; clone size: -; J gene: TRBJ2-5; D gene: TRBD2; CDR3 protein: CASSETELAGAGETQYF; CDR3 DNA: TGTGCCAGCAGTGAAACTGAACTAGCGGGAGCGGGAGAGACCCAGTACTTC
V gene: TRBV2; clone size: -; J gene: TRBJ2-3; D gene: -; CDR3 protein: CASFRESGFTDTQYF; CDR3 DNA: TGTGCCAGCTTCCGTGAAAGCGGCTTCACAGATACGCAGTATTTT
V gene: TRBV7-2; clone size: -; J gene: TRBJ2-3; D gene: -; CDR3 protein: CASSLSRVSTDTQYF; CDR3 DNA: TGTGCCAGCAGCTTGTCACGGGTATCCACAGATACGCAGTATTTT
V gene: TRBV11-2; clone size: once; J gene: TRBJ1-2; D gene: TRBD1; CDR3 protein: CASSLSQGADGYTF; CDR3 DNA: TGTGCCAGCAGCTTGTCACAGGGGGCCGATGGCTACACCTTC
V gene: TRBV6-4; clone size: -; J gene: TRBJ1-5; D gene: -; CDR3 protein: CASDYREPPQHF; CDR3 DNA: TGTGCCAGCGACTACAGGGAACCGCCCCAGCATTTT
V gene: TRBV7-9; clone size: -; J gene: TRBJ2-5; D gene: -; CDR3 protein: CASSLPGQNQETQYF; CDR3 DNA: TGTGCCAGCAGCTTACCCGGACAGAACCAAGAGACCCAGTACTTC
V gene: TRBV11-3; clone size: -; J gene: TRBJ1-2; D gene: TRBD1; CDR3 protein: CASSPARDRGDGYTF; CDR3 DNA: TGTGCCAGCAGCCCGGCCAGGGACAGGGGGGACGGCTACACCTTC
V gene: TRBV28; clone size: -; J gene: TRBJ2-2; D gene: -; CDR3 protein: CASSLGGVDLGTGELFF; CDR3 DNA: TGTGCCAGCAGTTTAGGAGGCGTCGATTTAGGAACCGGGGAGCTGTTTTTT
V gene: TRBV19; clone size: -; J gene: TRBJ2-1; D gene: -; CDR3 protein: CASSIDHVGGLGYNEQFF; CDR3 DNA: TGTGCCAGTAGTATAGATCATGTCGGCGGATTGGGCTACAATGAGCAGTTCTTC
V gene: TRBV5-1; clone size: -; J gene: TRBJ2-5; D gene: -; CDR3 protein: CASSFDRQETQYF; CDR3 DNA: TGCGCCAGCAGCTTTGACAGGCAAGAGACCCAGTACTTC
V gene: TRBV10-3; clone size: -; J gene: TRBJ2-7; D gene: TRBD2; CDR3 protein: CAIRGTSGRRGYEQYF; CDR3 DNA: TGTGCCATCAGGGGGACTAGCGGGAGGAGAGGCTACGAGCAGTACTTC
V gene: TRBV13; clone size: -; J gene: TRBJ1-1; D gene: -; CDR3 protein: CASSLSSGALGFAEAFF; CDR3 DNA: TGTGCCAGCAGCCTTAGTTCTGGGGCCCTCGGGTTTGCTGAAGCTTTCTTT
V gene: TRBV11-2; clone size: once; J gene: TRBJ1-4; D gene: -; CDR3 protein: CASSLDGQSNEKLFF; CDR3 DNA: TGTGCCAGCAGCTTAGATGGGCAGTCTAATGAAAAACTGTTTTTT
V gene: TRBV27; clone size: -; J gene: TRBJ2-7; D gene: -; CDR3 protein: CASSFQEGYEQYF; CDR3 DNA: TGTGCCAGCAGTTTTCAGGAGGGGTACGAGCAGTACTTC